Presented here are 6 T cell receptor beta chains from one specimen sequenced in a study of blood T cell repertoires in COVID-19. Generated by immunoSEQ multiplex PCR, the TCRdb table keeps only in-frame clones and is missing some. Of some 300,000 clones in the sample, roughly 86% are singletons; the top ten hold 1.3%. Sequencing was carried out using peripheral blood. Receptor source: a man in his 70s with acute or convalescent COVID-19.

This rearrangement joins TRBV29-1 to TRBJ2-1; D uncertain. V was shortened by 4 bases and J by 4 bases, with 8 bases between the two germline ends. The CDR3 runs to 12 residues. Per the germline V gene, CDR1 is SQVTM and CDR2 is ANQGSEA. The CDR3 DNA reads as TGCAGCGTTGGGCAGGTGTACAATGAGCAGTTCTTC. Its protein product is CSVGQVYNEQFF.

This clone came up once. In nucleotides, the CDR3 is TGTGCCAGCAGCCCATCGGGGAGGGAGGGTACGCAGTATTTT. This translates into CASSPSGREGTQYF. The V gene is TRBV6-5, the J gene TRBJ2-3; 7 nucleotides agree with TRBD2. V shed 6 bases, J shed 8 bases, and the junction held 11 bases outside the gene matches. The CDR3 totals 14 residues. CDR1 is MNHEY and CDR2 is SVGAGI in the germline V gene.

In its sample, this clone was seen a few times. The rearrangement joins TRBV5-1 to TRBJ2-1; maybe TRBD2 (6 bases). Trimming took off 1 base at V and 8 bases at J, with 10 bases between the two ends. The CDR3 covers 13 residues. Germline values: CDR1 SGHRS, CDR2 YFSETQ. For the CDR3, the DNA is TGCGCCAGCAGCTTGCTAGCGCGCGATGAGCAGTTCTTC. Its protein product is CASSLLARDEQFF.

This chain joins TRBV21-1 and TRBJ2-3; TRBD1 is the table's D call, not checked against the DNA. TRBV21-1 is marked as a pseudogene. This CDR3 comprises 15 residues. CDR3 residues: CASTPGQGVGDTQYF. For the CDR3, the DNA is TGTGCCAGCACACCGGGACAGGGTGTGGGAGATACGCAGTATTTT.

This clone appeared a few times. V is TRBV5-6 and J is TRBJ2-1, with a weak D call TRBD2 (6 bases). The V end was cut by 2 bases, the J end by 7 bases, with 10 bases between. The V gene's germline CDR1 is SGHDT and CDR2 YYEEEE. The CDR3 consists of 13 residues. CDR3 sequence reads: CASSFISGNEQFF. The CDR3 DNA sequence: TGTGCCAGCAGCTTTATAAGCGGGAATGAGCAGTTCTTC.

This chain joins TRBV5-5 and TRBJ1-6; a possible D gene is TRBD1 (5 bases). The CDR3 runs to 13 residues. The germline V and J ends were trimmed by 0 bases and 16 bases, with 14 bases remaining between them. Germline V gene sequence: CDR1 SGHKS, CDR2 YYEKEE (reference sequence). The CDR3: CASSLGGGDRLHF. The CDR3 nucleotides are TGTGCCAGCAGCTTGGGGGGCGGAGACAGACTCCACTTT.